The 25 T cell receptor beta chains in this list originate from one sample, sequenced in a study of CD8 T cells in ankylosing spondylitis. Overall study findings and caveats: Ankylosing spondylitis blood appeared to be characterized by a TCR beta motif of fewer than ten highly homologous variants.

Via MiXCR, TCRdb re-called the 5' RACE reads, giving one row per CDR3 protein. Of 350,000 to 550,000 distinct CDR3 sequences in the sample, about 24% are singletons; the top ten hold under 0.9%. These TCRs are of unknown antigen specificity. The material sequenced was blood, either unsorted or a sorted T cell fraction (not recorded which). The receptor source for this set is a male donor with ankylosing spondylitis.

This clonotype was found a few times. CDR3 sequence reads: CSARSGSSYEKLFF. Written as DNA, the CDR3 is TGCAGTGCTAGATCGGGCAGTAGTTATGAAAAACTGTTTTTT. The chain combines TRBV20-1 with TRBJ1-4; D is uncertain. This CDR3 region has 14 residues. Germline values: CDR1 DFQATT, CDR2 SNEGSKA (reference sequence). Deletions cut 2 bases from V and 6 bases from J, with 13 bases between.

The J gene is TRBJ1-4, the V gene TRBV29-1; the match to TRBD1 covers 7 bases. Unmatched junction bases numbered 9, after V lost 6 bases and J lost 8 bases. The CDR3 has 13 residues. Germline CDR1 SQVTM, CDR2 ANQGSEA. The CDR3 coding sequence is TGCAGCGTCGCGACAGGGCCTCGCGAAAAACTGTTTTTT. The encoded protein is CSVATGPREKLFF.

This clonotype was seen only a few times. CDR3 amino acids: CASSALSGHYEQYV. The CDR3 DNA sequence: TGTGCCAGCTCAGCGCTTAGCGGACACTACGAGCAGTACGTC. V and J are TRBV18 and TRBJ2-7; TRBD2 is a possible D gene (6 bases). The CDR3 contains 14 residues. V lost 5 bases and J lost 3, with 14 bases in between. Germline V gene sequence: CDR1 KGHSH, CDR2 LQKENI.

This clonotype appeared a few times. The gene calls are TRBV27 and TRBJ1-3; 7 bases are shared with TRBD1. Trimming cost V 0 bases and J 7 bases; bases outside gene matches: 9. The CDR3 extends over 16 amino acids. Germline assignment: CDR1 MNHEY and CDR2 SMNVEV (reference sequence). The CDR3 DNA sequence: TGTGCCAGCAGTTTATCGGCACAGGGGAGCCTTAACACCATATATTTT. Translating gives CASSLSAQGSLNTIYF.

The chain is built from TRBV20-1 and TRBJ1-2; no firm D call. The CDR3 consists of 14 residues. V lost 6 bases to trimming and J lost 6 bases, with 20 bases between them. Per germline, CDR1 DFQATT and CDR2 SNEGSKA (reference sequence). The CDR3 nucleotides read TGCAGTGCGGCGGGGAAAGTTGGGCCGGATGGCTACACCTTC. Amino acids: CSAAGKVGPDGYTF.

As to this clonotype: At one boundary the junction diverges from the germline segment, which might be a read error. The V gene is TRBV20-1, the J gene TRBJ2-3; D perhaps matches TRBD2 (6 bases). CDR1 is DFQATT and CDR2 is SNEGSKA in the germline V gene (reference sequence). The CDR3 spans 14 residues. The CDR3 region has the DNA TGCAGTGCCAGAGCTTTAGCGGTCGCAGATACGCAGTATTTT. Translated, it gives CSARALAVADTQYF.

The V and J genes are TRBV6-2 or TRBV6-3 and TRBJ2-7; D unresolved. Trimming removed 4 bases at V and 0 bases at J, with 4 bases between. Germline V gives CDR1 MNHEY, CDR2 SVGEGT. The CDR3 is 12 residues long. CDR3 in DNA: TGTGCCAGCAGTTTCAACTCCTACGAGCAGTACGTC. Translated: CASSFNSYEQYV.

This clonotype was seen only a few times. The chain joins TRBV18 to TRBJ2-2; D is undetermined. Between the trimmed V and J ends, which lost 2 bases and 7 bases, there was a span of 14 bases. The germline V gene encodes CDR1 KGHSH and CDR2 LQKENI. The length of the CDR3 is 15 residues. In DNA, the CDR3 is TGTGCCAGCTCACCAAGTGTCGTGGAGTTCGGGGAGCTGTTTTTT. Amino acid sequence: CASSPSVVEFGELFF. The variable domain in full, with the rest retrieved from reference TRBV18 and TRBJ2-2, is NAGVMQNPRHLVRRRGQEARLRCSPMKGHSHVYWYRQLPEEGLKFMVYLQKENIIDESGMPKERFSAEFPKEGPSILRIQQVVRGDSAAYFCASSPSVVEFGELFFGEGSRLTVL.

This rearrangement joins TRBV4-1 to TRBJ2-1; D may correspond to TRBD1 or TRBD2 (5 bases each). The CDR3 extends over 14 amino acids. Trimming removed 1 base at V and 13 bases at J, with 17 bases between. Germline-derived CDR1 and CDR2 are MGHRA and YSYEKL. Here the CDR3 reads CASSQGPEGFSQFF. CDR3 in DNA: TGCGCCAGCAGCCAAGGCCCCGAGGGGTTCTCCCAGTTCTTC.

This clonotype was counted only a few times. The CDR3 nucleotides are TGTGCCAGCAGCTTAGAGGTGGACACTGAAGCTTTCTTT. Amino acid sequence: CASSLEVDTEAFF. V is TRBV7-2 and J is TRBJ1-1, with D hard to call. The CDR3 is 13 amino acids. V was trimmed by 1 base and J by 3 bases, leaving 6 bases between them. Per the germline V gene, CDR1 is SGHTA and CDR2 is FQGNSA.

This clonotype was recorded many times. V and J are TRBV7-9 and TRBJ1-1; D is unresolved. CDR3 length: 15 residues. The germline V gene encodes CDR1 SEHNR and CDR2 FQNEAQ (reference sequence). The germline V and J ends were trimmed by 5 bases and 2 bases, with 15 bases remaining between them. CDR3 sequence reads: CASSPRLDSNTEAFF. The CDR3 nucleotides read TGTGCCAGCAGCCCGCGACTAGATTCAAACACTGAAGCTTTCTTT. The full variable domain, completed using reference TRBV7-9 and TRBJ1-1, is DTGVSQNPRHKITKRGQNVTFRCDPISEHNRLYWYRQTLGQGPEFLTYFQNEAQLEKSRLLSDRFSAERPKGSFSTLEIQRTEQGDSAMYLCASSPRLDSNTEAFFGQGTRLTVV.

The table lists this clonotype with a few counts. The rearrangement uses TRBV24-1 and TRBJ1-1; TRBD1 agrees at 8 bases. With V trimmed by 8 bases and J by 4 bases, 5 bases remained unmatched. The CDR3 is made up of 13 amino acids. The germline V gene has CDR1 KGHDR and CDR2 SFDVKD. CDR3 amino acids: CATNRGGGTEAFF. The DNA for the CDR3 is TGTGCCACCAACAGGGGGGGGGGCACTGAAGCTTTCTTT.

The chain carries TRBV28 and TRBJ1-5, with TRBD1 matching 8 bases. Trimming removed 7 bases from V and 7 bases from J; junction bases left unmatched: 12. The germline CDR1 and CDR2 sequences are MDHEN and SYDVKM. CDR3 length equals 15 residues. CDR3 loop: CASTSSDREGQPQHF. Here the CDR3 DNA reads TGTGCCAGCACCTCATCGGACAGGGAGGGGCAGCCCCAGCATTTT.

The rearrangement links TRBV24-1 to TRBJ2-3; TRBD2 matches at 7 bases. Germline V gives CDR1 KGHDR, CDR2 SFDVKD. The CDR3 spans 15 residues. Unmatched junction bases numbered 9, after V lost 3 bases and J lost 7 bases. The CDR3 loop is CATSDAVGGLYTQYF. The CDR3 DNA follows: TGTGCCACCAGTGATGCCGTGGGAGGGCTGTATACGCAGTATTTT.

This clonotype was counted only a few times. The chain uses TRBV24-1 and TRBJ2-1; the D is unclear. V gave up 5 bases and J gave up 8 bases, with 15 bases separating them. This CDR3 is built from 14 residues. The germline CDR1 and CDR2 sequences are KGHDR and SFDVKD. In nucleotides, the CDR3 is TGTGCCACCAGTGCTGAACGAGTCAAGGATGAGCAGTTCTTC. This encodes CATSAERVKDEQFF.

The V and J genes are TRBV30 and TRBJ1-1, with D perhaps TRBD1 (5 bases). CDR3 size: 13 residues. The V and J ends lost 3 bases and 1 base respectively, with 9 bases between them. CDR1 and CDR2 (germline): GTSNPN, SVGIG (reference sequence). CDR3 in DNA: TGTGCCTGGAGCAGACAGAAGAACACTGAAGCTTTCTTT. Protein product: CAWSRQKNTEAFF. The full variable domain, completed using reference TRBV30 and TRBJ1-1, is SQTIHQWPATLVQPVGSPLSLECTVEGTSNPNLYWYRQAAGRGLQLLFYSVGIGQISSEVPQNLSASRPQDRQFILSSKKLLLSDSGFYLCAWSRQKNTEAFFGQGTRLTVV.

This chain links TRBV21-1 with TRBJ2-3; TRBD1 was called by the table and not checked on the DNA. TRBV21-1 constitutes a pseudogene. The CDR3 is 13 residues long. The CDR3 protein is CASSPRQEDTQYF. CDR3 nucleotides: TGTGCCAGCAGCCCTCGACAGGAGGATACGCAGTATTTT.

The rearrangement uses TRBV20-1 and TRBJ2-1; 12 nucleotides line up with TRBD2. Per germline, CDR1 DFQATT and CDR2 SNEGSKA (reference sequence). The V gene end was trimmed by 1 base and the J gene end by 4 bases; junction bases not matched to a gene: 5. There are 16 residues in the CDR3. The CDR3 bases are TGCAGTGCTAGAGTAACACTAGCGGGAGGTTACAATGAGCAGTTCTTC. Its translation is CSARVTLAGGYNEQFF.

CDR3 residues: CSAREEEQTYEQYF. In nucleotides, the CDR3 is TGCAGTGCTAGAGAAGAGGAGCAGACCTACGAGCAGTACTTC. The chain carries TRBV20-1 and TRBJ2-7; D is unresolved. Germline CDR1 and CDR2: DFQATT and SNEGSKA (reference sequence). Between the trimmed V and J ends, which lost 0 bases and 2 bases, there was a span of 11 bases. CDR3 length equals 14 residues.

This clonotype was counted between two and nine times. This chain links TRBV5-1 with TRBJ1-1; D may be TRBD1 (5 bases). CDR3 length equals 16 residues. The V end was cut by 3 bases, the J end by 3 bases, with 18 bases between. The V gene's germline CDR1 is SGHRS and CDR2 YFSETQ. The CDR3: CASSWDGGMRDTEAFF. Here the CDR3 DNA reads TGCGCCAGCAGCTGGGATGGGGGTATGAGAGACACTGAAGCTTTCTTT.

This clonotype was counted a single time. The genes are TRBV29-1 and TRBJ1-2; maybe TRBD1 (6 bases). Trimming left V 6 bases short and J 4 bases short, with 15 bases between. The CDR3 sequence is 13 residues long. Looked up from germline, CDR1 is SQVTM and CDR2 is ANQGSEA. This CDR3 is CSVLEDSIYGYTF. CDR3 DNA: TGCAGCGTCCTTGAGGACAGTATCTATGGCTACACCTTC.

The chain employs TRBV5-1 and TRBJ2-7; tentatively, D is TRBD2 (7 bases). Germline CDR1 reads SGHRS; CDR2 reads YFSETQ. V gave up 4 bases and J gave up 1 base, with 18 bases separating them. The CDR3 is 16 amino acids. Here the CDR3 reads CASSPGGGSASYEQYV. CDR3 in DNA: TGCGCCAGCAGCCCCGGGGGCGGGAGCGCATCCTACGAGCAGTACGTC.

The J gene is TRBJ1-4, the V gene TRBV20-1; tentative D call: TRBD1 (5 bases). The germline gives CDR1 DFQATT, CDR2 SNEGSKA (reference sequence). Trimming removed 5 bases at V and 6 bases at J, with 19 bases between. The CDR3 is 15 residues long. The CDR3 nucleotides are TGCAGTGCTCGACTAGGGACGGCGGGGGATGAAAAACTGTTTTTT. This sequence encodes CSARLGTAGDEKLFF.

This clonotype was counted a few times. The chain combines TRBV15 with TRBJ2-5; D remains unclear. CDR1 is LNHNV and CDR2 is YYDKDF in the germline V gene (reference sequence). V lost 0 bases and J 1 base, leaving 9 bases between the germline ends. The CDR3 contains 15 residues. The CDR3 DNA is TGTGCCACCAGCAGAGAAGGCAGGCCCCAAGAGACCCAGTACTTC. It codes for CATSREGRPQETQYF.

This clonotype was detected a few times. The CDR3: CASSSFGSGYGTYEQYV. In DNA, the CDR3 is TGTGCCAGCAGTTCCTTCGGATCAGGGTACGGCACCTACGAGCAGTACGTC. V gene TRBV6-5 combines with J gene TRBJ2-7; D perhaps matches TRBD1 (5 bases). Germline V lookup: CDR1 MNHEY, CDR2 SVGAGI. V dropped 4 bases and J dropped 2 bases, with 21 bases sitting between them. This CDR3 spans 17 amino acids.